These T cell receptor beta chains were read from a single sample in a study of regulatory T cells in long-lasting Graves disease. Each CDR3 protein gets one entry after TCRdb re-called the multiplex PCR reads with MiXCR. The sample has around 420,000 distinct CDR3 sequences, around a sixth seen once; the top ten hold around a fifth. This specimen consisted of peripheral blood mononuclear cells (PBMCs), obtained at new diagnosis, from a patient treated with antithyroid drugs. These receptors all come from a female donor with Graves disease. CDR3s include the opening cysteine and the closing phenylalanine or tryptophan. Some rows have no size entry. The others give once, few or many, or a class for an expanded clone.

clone size | V gene | CDR3 protein
many | TRBV12-3/TRBV12-4 | CASRPTDRGVSPLHF
many | TRBV15 | CATSRGTGRIANYGYTF
many | TRBV5-6 | CASSPPLDRDRTEAFF
many | TRBV18 | CASSQITQETQYF
many | TRBV13 | CATKTWDGYEQYF
many | TRBV4-1 | CASSLSDGAFNQPQHF
many | TRBV7-9 | CASSFSQAGTGNTGELFF
many | TRBV2 | CESKAAQETQYF
NA | TRBV7-9 | CASSLGEGSSSYEQYF
many | TRBV12-3/TRBV12-4 | CASRGGQASSMNTEAFF
many | TRBV18 | CASSPPVGTNYGYTF
NA | TRBV4-1 | CASSLSDLGQLAYGYTF
few | TRBV28 | CASSSGGTEASF
NA | TRBV5-4 | CASSLSGGEYNEQFF
few | TRBV20-1 | CSAFLRGQRGNIQYF
NA | TRBV19 | CASSVAWGVTTQYF
NA | TRBV18 | CASSPRARQNKETQYF
few | TRBV12-3/TRBV12-4 | CASSFSGHVGTADNEQFF
many | TRBV29-1 | CSVLRDGNGNTIYF
many | TRBV11-3 | CASSWGARQFF
many | TRBV15 | CATSTASGEQFF
many | TRBV7-9 | CASSYVTGQGVLNQPQHF
NA | TRBV2 | CASSDYEGWETQYF
NA | TRBV6-5 | CASSYIGQNQPQHF
many | TRBV7-9 | CASSSYRDGELFF
NA | TRBV5-4 | CASSLADAGGPGGTDTQYF
many | TRBV5-6 | CASSQGPVTRNSPLHF
few | TRBV19 | CASRRTSDEAYEQYF
NA | TRBV6-1 | CASSGLAGEGRDIQYF
many | TRBV28 | CASSFWTSGRETQYF
many | TRBV28 | CASSFQNEQFF
many | TRBV27 | CASSQREYNTGELFF
many | TRBV5-5 | CASSVDGADNSPLHF
NA | TRBV20-1 | CSARGMGGPIDTQYF
many | TRBV7-9 | CASSLLAGNGEAFF
many | TRBV5-1 | CASSLGQGAPDTQYF
few | TRBV4-3 | CASSQDSPGYGEQYF
many | TRBV6-1 | CATRQGNQPQHF
many | TRBV6-1 | CASSEVVWPDRGYGYTF
NA | TRBV7-9 | CASSLALTDYGYTF
NA | TRBV7-2 | CASSPEGQGRDTQYF
NA | TRBV28 | CASEPSGGGNTIYF
many | TRBV20-1 | CSARDPRGGQETQYF
NA | TRBV3-1 | CASSPSGSWGETQYF
many | TRBV11-1 | CASSAWDGADTQYF